This record concerns one T cell receptor (beta chain) sequence. Its antigen is currently unknown. This sample is part of a study of T cells in Graves' hyperthyroidism and ophthalmopathy. Points from the study as a whole: Also found in blood were most expanded thyroid clonotypes above 0.001.

The CDR3 regions of TCR beta were amplified from RNA transcripts. First-round RT-PCR with HTBI primers amplified the TCR CDR3 region. In TCRdb, the multiplex PCR reads were re-called with MiXCR into one record per CDR3 protein. The sample consists of about 760,000 distinct CDR3 sequences, roughly 32% of them appearing once. Uncontrolled infection, other autoimmune disease, pregnancy or lactation excluded patients. Diagnosis rested on symptoms, serum thyroxine and TRAb, thyroid ultrasound, and orbital computed tomography. The germline CDR1 and CDR2 sequences are SGHNT and YENEEA. The CDR3 has 13 amino acids. The J segment lost 8 bases and the V segment lost 3 bases, leaving 6 bases of the junction unmatched.

The receptor's source is a woman aged 40 to 50 with Graves' hyperthyroidism. Sequencing was performed on blood. The chain employs TRBV11-3 and TRBJ1-2; 7 bases align to TRBD1. The CDR3 DNA reads TGTGCCAGCAGCTTCACAGGGGAAAACGGCTACACCTTC. Encoded protein: CASSFTGENGYTF.